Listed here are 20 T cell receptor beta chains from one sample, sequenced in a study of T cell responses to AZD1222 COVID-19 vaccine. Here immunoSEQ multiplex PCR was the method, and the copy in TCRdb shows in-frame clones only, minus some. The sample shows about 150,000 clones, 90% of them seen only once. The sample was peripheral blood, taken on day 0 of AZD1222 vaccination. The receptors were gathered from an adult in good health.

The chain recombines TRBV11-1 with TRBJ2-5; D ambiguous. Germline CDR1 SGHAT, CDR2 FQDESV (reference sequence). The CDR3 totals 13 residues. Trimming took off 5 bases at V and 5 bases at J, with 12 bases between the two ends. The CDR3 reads CASSSPPGETQYF. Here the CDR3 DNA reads TGTGCCAGCAGCAGCCCCCCGGGTGAGACCCAGTACTTC.

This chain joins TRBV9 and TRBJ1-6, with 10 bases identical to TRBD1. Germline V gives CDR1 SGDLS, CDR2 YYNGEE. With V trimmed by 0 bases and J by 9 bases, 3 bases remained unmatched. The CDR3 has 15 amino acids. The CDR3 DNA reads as TGTGCCAGCAGCGTAGGGACAGGGGGAAGTTCACCCCTCCACTTT. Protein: CASSVGTGGSSPLHF.

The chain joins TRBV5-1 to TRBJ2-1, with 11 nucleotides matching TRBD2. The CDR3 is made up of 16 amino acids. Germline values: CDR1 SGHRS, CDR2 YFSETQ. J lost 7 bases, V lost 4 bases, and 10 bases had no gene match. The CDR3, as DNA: TGCGCCAGCAGCCCGGCGGTGGCTAGCGGGGGGAATGAGCAGTTCTTC. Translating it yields CASSPAVASGGNEQFF.

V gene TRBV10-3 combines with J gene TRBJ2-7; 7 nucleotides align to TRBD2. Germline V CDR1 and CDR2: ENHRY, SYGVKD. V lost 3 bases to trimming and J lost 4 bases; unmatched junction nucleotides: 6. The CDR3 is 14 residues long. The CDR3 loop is CAISDGLAAYEQYF. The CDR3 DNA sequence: TGTGCCATCAGTGACGGCCTAGCGGCTTACGAGCAGTACTTC.

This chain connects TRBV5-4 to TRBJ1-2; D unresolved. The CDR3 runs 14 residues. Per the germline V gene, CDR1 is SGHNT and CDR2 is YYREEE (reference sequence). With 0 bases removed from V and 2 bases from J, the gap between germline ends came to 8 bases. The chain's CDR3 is CASSLALENYGYTF. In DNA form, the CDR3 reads TGTGCCAGCAGCTTGGCCTTAGAAAACTATGGCTACACCTTC.

CDR3 in amino acids: CAWSPYTGAPLHF. The CDR3, as DNA: TGTGCCTGGAGTCCCTATACCGGGGCACCCCTCCACTTT. J is TRBJ1-6 and V is TRBV30, with D unclear. V lost 2 bases to trimming and J lost 11 bases, with 13 bases between them. Germline V gives CDR1 GTSNPN, CDR2 SVGIG (reference sequence). The CDR3 runs to 13 residues.

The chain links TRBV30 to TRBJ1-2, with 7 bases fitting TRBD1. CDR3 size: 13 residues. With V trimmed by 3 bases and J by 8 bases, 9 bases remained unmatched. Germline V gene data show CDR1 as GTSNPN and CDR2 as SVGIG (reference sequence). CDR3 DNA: TGTGCCTGGAGCCCCGGACAGGCTCTCGGCTACACCTTC. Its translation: CAWSPGQALGYTF. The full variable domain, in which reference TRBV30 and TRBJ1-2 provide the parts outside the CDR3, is SQTIHQWPATLVQPVGSPLSLECTVEGTSNPNLYWYRQAAGRGLQLLFYSVGIGQISSEVPQNLSASRPQDRQFILSSKKLLLSDSGFYLCAWSPGQALGYTFGSGTRLTVV.

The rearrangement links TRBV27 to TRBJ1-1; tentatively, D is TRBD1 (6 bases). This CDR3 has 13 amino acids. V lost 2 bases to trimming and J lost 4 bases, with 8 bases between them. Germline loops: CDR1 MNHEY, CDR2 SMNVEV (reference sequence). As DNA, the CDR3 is TGTGCCAGCAGTTTAGGGGGGGCCACTGAAGCTTTCTTT. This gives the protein CASSLGGATEAFF.

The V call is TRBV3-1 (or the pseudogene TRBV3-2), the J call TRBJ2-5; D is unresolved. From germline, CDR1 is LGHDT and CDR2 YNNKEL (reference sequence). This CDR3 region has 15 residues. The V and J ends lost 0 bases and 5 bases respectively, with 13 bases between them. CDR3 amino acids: CASSQDEITVETQYF. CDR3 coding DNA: TGTGCCAGCAGCCAAGATGAGATTACTGTGGAGACCCAGTACTTC.

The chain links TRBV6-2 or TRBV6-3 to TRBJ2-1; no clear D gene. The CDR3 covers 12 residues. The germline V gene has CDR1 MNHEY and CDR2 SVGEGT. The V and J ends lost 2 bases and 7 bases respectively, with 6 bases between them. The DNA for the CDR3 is TGTGCCAGCAGTTACGCCCGGAATGAGCAGTTCTTC. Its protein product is CASSYARNEQFF.

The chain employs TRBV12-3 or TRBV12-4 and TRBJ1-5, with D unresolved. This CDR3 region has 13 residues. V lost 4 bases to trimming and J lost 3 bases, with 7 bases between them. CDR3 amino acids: CASSSQANQPQHF. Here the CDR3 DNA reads TGTGCCAGCAGTTCCCAGGCCAATCAGCCCCAGCATTTT.

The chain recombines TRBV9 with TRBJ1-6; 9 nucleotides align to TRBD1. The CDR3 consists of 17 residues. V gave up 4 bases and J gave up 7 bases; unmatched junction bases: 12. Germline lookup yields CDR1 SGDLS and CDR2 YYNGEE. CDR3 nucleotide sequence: TGTGCCAGCAGCCTTGCCGAGGAGGACAGGGGCAATTCACCCCTCCACTTT. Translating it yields CASSLAEEDRGNSPLHF.

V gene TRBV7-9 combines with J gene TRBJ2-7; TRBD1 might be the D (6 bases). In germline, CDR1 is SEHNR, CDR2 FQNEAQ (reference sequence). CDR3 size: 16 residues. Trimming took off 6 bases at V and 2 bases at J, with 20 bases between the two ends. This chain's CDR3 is CASSYPGTRKAYEQYF. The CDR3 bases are TGTGCCAGCAGTTACCCCGGGACACGGAAAGCCTACGAGCAGTACTTC.

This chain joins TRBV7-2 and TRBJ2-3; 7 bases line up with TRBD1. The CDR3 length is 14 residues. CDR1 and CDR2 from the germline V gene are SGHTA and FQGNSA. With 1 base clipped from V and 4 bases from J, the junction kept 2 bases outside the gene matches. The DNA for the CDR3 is TGTGCCAGCAGCTTAGGAGGGGGCCCAGATACGCAGTATTTT. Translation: CASSLGGGPDTQYF.

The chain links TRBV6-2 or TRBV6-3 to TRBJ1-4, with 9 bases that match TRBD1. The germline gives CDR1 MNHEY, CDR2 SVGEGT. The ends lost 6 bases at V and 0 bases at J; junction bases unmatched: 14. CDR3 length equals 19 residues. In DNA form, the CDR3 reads TGTGCCAGCAGCTCTATCGTGTGGGACAGGGACTCAACTAATGAAAAACTGTTTTTT. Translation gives CASSSIVWDRDSTNEKLFF.

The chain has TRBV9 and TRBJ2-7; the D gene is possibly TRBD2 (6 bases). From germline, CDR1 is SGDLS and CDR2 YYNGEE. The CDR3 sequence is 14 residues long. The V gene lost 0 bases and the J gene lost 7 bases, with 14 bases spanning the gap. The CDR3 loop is CASSVDGTAGEQYF. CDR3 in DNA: TGTGCCAGCAGCGTAGATGGGACGGCGGGGGAGCAGTACTTC.

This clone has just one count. The CDR3 region is CASSPNTGLLNTEAFF. The CDR3, as DNA: TGCGCCAGCAGCCCAAATACGGGGCTCCTGAACACTGAAGCTTTCTTT. The rearrangement joins TRBV4-3 to TRBJ1-1, with D tentatively TRBD1 (5 bases). Trimming pared 4 bases from V and 0 bases from J, leaving 15 bases between. This CDR3 region has 16 residues. Germline CDR1 is LGHNA and CDR2 is YSLEER.

In DNA, the CDR3 is TGTGCCAGCAGCTTAGGGCGGGGTACGCAGTATTTT. The encoded protein is CASSLGRGTQYF. The chain employs TRBV11-2 and TRBJ2-3; weak D call: TRBD2 (6 bases). V was trimmed by 1 base and J by 8 bases, leaving 7 bases between them. The CDR3 contains 12 residues. The germline V gene has CDR1 SGHAT and CDR2 FQNNGV.

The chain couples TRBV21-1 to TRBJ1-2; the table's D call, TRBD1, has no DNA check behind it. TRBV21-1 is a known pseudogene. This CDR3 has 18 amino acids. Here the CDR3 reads CASSKEDSADSSSYGYTF. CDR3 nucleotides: TGTGCCAGCAGCAAAGAAGACTCAGCGGACAGTAGTTCCTATGGCTACACCTTC.

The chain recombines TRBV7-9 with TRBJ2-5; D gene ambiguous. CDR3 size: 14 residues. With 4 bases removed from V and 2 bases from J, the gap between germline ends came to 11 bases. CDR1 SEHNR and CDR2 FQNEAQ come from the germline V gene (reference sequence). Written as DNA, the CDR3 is TGTGCCAGCAGCTCCGCGAGGCGGCAAGAGACCCAGTACTTC. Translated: CASSSARRQETQYF.